A single sample gave rise to the 6 T cell receptor beta chains below, sequenced in a study of CD8+ T cells in alopecia areata. After isolation, RNA underwent reverse transcription to generate cDNA as the sequencing template. Sequencing used immunoSEQ multiplex PCR; TCRdb keeps in-frame clones, though not all of them. Of 40,000 to 45,000 clones in the sample, roughly 92% were seen once. Documented treatment: oral pan-JAK inhibitor, 5-10 mg twice daily. The input for sequencing was CD8+ T cells sorted from blood, taken at week 24, from a patient treated with tofacitinib. These receptor sequences come from a human donor with alopecia areata.

V gene TRBV5-6 combines with J gene TRBJ1-2; 8 bases match TRBD1. J gave up 4 bases and V 5 bases, and 7 bases lay outside the gene matches. The CDR3 runs to 14 residues. Germline V gene data show CDR1 as SGHDT and CDR2 as YYEEEE. The CDR3 here is CASRTGTGLYGYTF. The CDR3 DNA sequence: TGTGCCAGCAGAACCGGGACAGGCCTCTATGGCTACACCTTC.

The chain employs TRBV27 and TRBJ2-1; D is ambiguous. The CDR3 loop spans 14 amino acids. CDR1 and CDR2 (germline): MNHEY, SMNVEV (reference sequence). The V gene lost 0 bases and the J gene lost 4 bases, with 7 bases spanning the gap. The CDR3 DNA follows: TGTGCCAGCAGTTTATCCAGGTTGTACAATGAGCAGTTCTTC. Residues: CASSLSRLYNEQFF.

This chain connects TRBV5-6 to TRBJ2-2; D uncertain. There are 12 residues in the CDR3. V shed 1 base and J shed 6 bases, with 4 bases lying between them. CDR1 and CDR2 (germline): SGHDT, YYEEEE. The CDR3 sequence is CASSLISGELFF. Here the CDR3 DNA reads TGTGCCAGCAGCTTGATATCCGGGGAGCTGTTTTTT. Supplemented by reference TRBV5-6 and TRBJ2-2, the full variable domain reads DAGVTQSPTHLIKTRGQQVTLRCSPKSGHDTVSWYQQALGQGPQFIFQYYEEEERQRGNFPDRFSGHQFPNYSSELNVNALLLGDSALYLCASSLISGELFFGEGSRLTVL.

This chain uses TRBV11-2 with TRBJ2-3; possibly TRBD1 for D (5 bases). Germline lookup yields CDR1 SGHAT and CDR2 FQNNGV. This CDR3 contains 13 residues. V lost 11 bases and J lost 4, with 16 bases in between. The CDR3, as DNA: TGTGCCTCCTCAAAGGGGCTTCCAGATACGCAGTATTTT. Residues: CASSKGLPDTQYF.

The V and J genes are TRBV27 and TRBJ2-3; D tentatively fits TRBD1 or TRBD2 (5 bases each). This CDR3 is built from 14 residues. Germline loops: CDR1 MNHEY, CDR2 SMNVEV (reference sequence). The germline V and J ends were trimmed by 5 bases and 5 bases, with 14 bases remaining between them. The CDR3: CASSLTGTIDTQYF. The CDR3 region has the DNA TGTGCCAGCAGTCTCACCGGGACGATAGATACGCAGTATTTT.

This clone has only a few counts. This chain joins TRBV7-6 and TRBJ2-7; perhaps D is TRBD1 or TRBD2 (5 bases each). Deletions cut 1 base from V and 3 bases from J, with 7 bases between. This CDR3 spans 13 amino acids. The germline V gene has CDR1 SGHVS and CDR2 FNYEAQ. The CDR3 loop is CASSLGGVYEQYF. As DNA, the CDR3 is TGTGCCAGCAGCTTAGGAGGGGTCTACGAGCAGTACTTC.